Below, one T cell receptor (beta chain) is given with its context. Its specific antigen is unknown. Per-nucleotide qualities are absent, and no much larger clonotype sits a single base away. Samples from volunteer blood donors who had recovered from COVID-19 were contributed by a second Seattle source. Collaborating institutions collected whole blood in K2EDTA tubes following their own protocols. For TCRbeta analysis, collaborator samples were shipped as frozen whole blood, as isolated PBMCs, or as DNA extracted from either sample type. TCRbeta CDR3 regions were amplified from genomic DNA using the immunoSEQ Assay, a bias-controlled multiplex PCR. The paper's data handling went like this. The number of nucleated cells in each sample was estimated from the amplification of reference gene primers within the assay. To quantify the absolute abundance of each unique TCRbeta CDR3 rearrangement, sequence reads were collapsed and filtered. For each sample, productive Simpson clonality was calculated as the square root of Simpson's diversity index across productive rearrangements. TCRdb holds this immuneACCESS table with in-frame rearrangements only. Some clones are missing; in checked studies, unresolved V genes explain under half, and the rest has no known cause. That table furnishes V, J and clone size, whereas the DNA furnished D and trimming. This sample has over 250,000 clones in its table, and about 87% of those were observed once. The ten largest clonotypes hold roughly 4% of the sample.

The source of the sample is a study of blood T cell repertoires in COVID-19 (dated by TCRdb to about 2020). For context, the study as a whole: The collaborator samples originated in the United States, Italy and Spain and spanned the acute and convalescent phases of COVID-19. A de-identified subject ID, COVID-19 status, age in years and sex were almost always included in the sample metadata. Where available, HLA class I and class II types were taken from metadata supplied by the sample provider and were not determined by assay-based typing. Samples came from the ongoing ImmuneRACE study (first 160 participants) plus 1,254 subjects from 6 global collaborators. Deeply sampled blood TCRbeta repertoires from subjects exposed to, actively infected with, or recovered from COVID-19 were included in the dataset. The repertoires were released in a freely available public database meant as a resource for research on the immune response to SARS-CoV-2. The prospective study material was composed of cDNA or gDNA derived from T cells, B-cell-depleted T cells, or PBMCs.

The paper as a whole reports these results and caveats: The quantity of clinical and demographic metadata differed by source and by participant and was supplied without curation.

The CDR3 spans 14 residues, from the cysteine through the phenylalanine. Only the CDR3 part of the read is kept: 42 bases, read in frame from the first base. Reading the germline V gene gives CDR1 SGHRS and CDR2 YFSETQ. Cut back by 1 base and 8 bases, the V and J ends lie 15 bases apart. The rearranged chain carries TRBV5-1 and TRBJ1-2; the D segment cannot be called with confidence. The sample comprised peripheral blood. This TCR derives from a man aged 55-75 years who had recovered from COVID-19. The CDR3 reads CASSLTGTAGGYTF. Here is the DNA: TGCGCCAGCAGCTTGACGGGAACCGCGGGGGGCTACACCTTC.